This T cell receptor beta chain was retrieved from a study of cytomegalovirus exposure and HLA in healthy donors. Whole-study findings and limits: There was a cluster of highly shared sequence variants that was likely a sequencing artifact.

Germline CDR1 and CDR2: MNHEY and SVGAGI. The CDR3 contains 14 residues. V trimming: 2 bases; J trimming: 8 bases; junction bases outside the gene matches: 7. In the PCR, 60 Vbeta and 13 Jbeta primers were used. The authors' processing: Counted up in a later analysis, unique TCR beta chains came to around 80 million, with around 9.9 million shared. Clones were sequenced by immunoSEQ multiplex PCR, and TCRdb holds only the in-frame ones, with some missing. The DNA gave D and trimming, while V, J and clone size come from that table. The sample includes around 67,000 clones, approximately 78% seen only once; the top ten take roughly 8.2%. To note about this clone: The target antigen is unknown.

This rearrangement joins TRBV6-5 to TRBJ1-1; TRBD1 matches at 8 bases. The origin of this receptor is a man aged 18 to 29 in good health and CMV-seropositive. Sequenced: PBMCs. CDR3: CASSYARQGFEAFF. The CDR3 coding sequence is TGTGCCAGCAGTTACGCGAGACAGGGGTTCGAAGCTTTCTTT.